The next 24 T cell receptor beta chains were all read from a single sample in a study of T cells in Graves' hyperthyroidism and ophthalmopathy. Amplification yielded TCR beta CDR3 regions, with RNA transcripts as the source. Primed by the HTBI set, a first-round RT-PCR was run on the TCR CDR3. Each CDR3 protein gets one entry after TCRdb re-called the multiplex PCR reads with MiXCR. The data contain roughly 700,000 distinct CDR3 sequences, 15% to 20% of them singletons. The sequencing input was blood. The receptor source for this set is a middle-aged man with Graves' hyperthyroidism.

This clonotype was recorded many times. The J gene is TRBJ2-2, the V gene TRBV20-1; D is possibly TRBD2 (5 bases). The CDR3 is made up of 14 amino acids. Germline V lookup: CDR1 DFQATT, CDR2 SNEGSKA (reference sequence). Trimming removed 2 bases at V and 1 base at J, with 8 bases between. The CDR3 region has the DNA TGCAGTGCTAGATCGAGCGGGAACACCGGGGAGCTGTTTTTT. Its protein is CSARSSGNTGELFF.

The chain carries TRBV19 and TRBJ1-1; D might be TRBD1 (6 bases). The CDR3 runs to 13 residues. Trimming took off 7 bases at V and 8 bases at J, with 17 bases between the two ends. Germline values: CDR1 LNHDA, CDR2 SQIVND (reference sequence). CDR3 residues: CASTEGTSREAFF. Written as DNA, the CDR3 is TGTGCCAGTACTGAAGGGACAAGCAGAGAAGCTTTCTTT.

This clonotype was observed at least ten times. The rearrangement uses TRBV19 and TRBJ2-7; D possibly corresponds to TRBD2 (6 bases). Per germline, CDR1 LNHDA and CDR2 SQIVND (reference sequence). V was trimmed by 11 bases and J by 7 bases, leaving 24 bases between them. The CDR3 runs 14 residues. The CDR3 protein is CAGNGRHPLREQYF. The CDR3 DNA is TGTGCCGGCAACGGGAGACATCCGCTAAGGGAGCAGTACTTC.

This clonotype was counted ten times or more. This rearrangement joins TRBV3-1 to TRBJ1-5; no clear D. Germline V CDR1 and CDR2: LGHDT, YNNKEL (reference sequence). V lost 2 bases and J 5 bases, leaving 7 bases between the germline ends. The CDR3 extends over 13 amino acids. The CDR3 DNA reads as TGTGCCAGCAGCCAAAGGGAAGATCAGCCCCAGCATTTT. This sequence encodes CASSQREDQPQHF.

The table lists this clonotype with many counts. CDR3 protein: CASSLERQRDTQYF. The CDR3 coding sequence is TGTGCCAGCAGCTTAGAGAGACAGAGAGATACGCAGTATTTT. The J gene is TRBJ2-3, the V gene TRBV11-2, with D perhaps matching TRBD1 (5 bases). V was shortened by 0 bases and J by 5 bases, with 9 bases between the two germline ends. The CDR3 covers 14 residues. Germline V gene sequence: CDR1 SGHAT, CDR2 FQNNGV.

The rearrangement joins TRBV6-2 or TRBV6-3 to TRBJ2-1; no clear D. There are 15 residues in the CDR3. CDR1 is MNHEY and CDR2 is SVGEGT in the germline V gene. The germline V and J ends were trimmed by 7 bases and 4 bases, with 17 bases remaining between them. CDR3 sequence (DNA): TGTGCCAGCACAAAGGCAACGGTTCCGTACAATGAGCAGTTCTTC. Its translation is CASTKATVPYNEQFF.

With respect to this clonotype: This may be a read error, as it is one base from a much larger clone. This chain uses TRBV12-3 or TRBV12-4 with TRBJ2-2; 10 nucleotides align to TRBD2. The CDR3 is made up of 15 amino acids. The CDR3 sequence: CASSPQLAGTGELSF. In DNA form, the CDR3 reads TGTGCCAGCAGTCCCCAACTAGCGGGAACCGGGGAGCTGTCTTTT.

This clonotype was counted ten times or more. V usage is TRBV28 and J usage is TRBJ2-2; the D gene is possibly TRBD2 (6 bases). The germline V gene has CDR1 MDHEN and CDR2 SYDVKM. V lost 6 bases, J lost 1 base, and 12 bases lay in between. CDR3 length equals 15 residues. CDR3 amino acids: CASSETGLNTGELFF. The CDR3 DNA reads as TGTGCCAGCAGCGAAACGGGACTGAACACCGGGGAGCTGTTTTTT.

This clonotype came up many times. The chain joins TRBV10-3 to TRBJ2-1; 7 nucleotides agree with TRBD1. This CDR3 region has 13 residues. V shed 2 bases and J 5 bases; nucleotides not matched to a gene: 0. Germline CDR1 and CDR2: ENHRY and SYGVKD. This CDR3 reads CAISEDRDNEQFF. The DNA for the CDR3 is TGTGCCATCAGTGAGGACAGGGACAATGAGCAGTTCTTC.

This clonotype was recorded many times. The J gene is TRBJ2-3, the V gene TRBV12-3 or TRBV12-4; D is perhaps TRBD2 (6 bases). V was trimmed by 4 bases and J by 0 bases, leaving 8 bases between them. This CDR3 has 14 amino acids. In DNA form, the CDR3 reads TGTGCCAGCAGTTGGGGGAGGAGCACAGATACGCAGTATTTT. Its protein is CASSWGRSTDTQYF.

The sample holds many counts of this clonotype. The chain joins TRBV24-1 to TRBJ2-6; D tentatively fits TRBD1 or TRBD2 (5 bases each). This CDR3 is built from 18 residues. Germline V gene sequence: CDR1 KGHDR, CDR2 SFDVKD. V was pared by 4 bases and J by 1 base, with 16 bases between. The CDR3 loop reads CATSERRDVISGANVLTF. The DNA for the CDR3 is TGTGCCACCAGTGAACGCCGGGACGTAATATCTGGGGCCAACGTCCTGACTTTC.

Ten or more counts support this clonotype. The chain carries TRBV7-8 and TRBJ2-1; D gene unclear. The ends were cut back, 3 bases at V and 0 bases at J, with 15 bases in the middle. Germline CDR1 and CDR2: SGHVS and FQNEAQ. The CDR3 totals 17 residues. CDR3 residues: CASSLQFALSSYNEQFF. CDR3 sequence (DNA): TGTGCCAGCAGCTTGCAGTTTGCGCTGAGCTCCTACAATGAGCAGTTCTTC.

The chain recombines TRBV25-1 with TRBJ1-5, with D possibly matching TRBD1 (6 bases). Germline CDR1 is MGHDK and CDR2 is SYGVNS. The germline V and J ends were trimmed by 3 bases and 6 bases, with 9 bases remaining between them. The CDR3 has 13 amino acids. The CDR3 protein is CASSDKQGQPQHF. DNA for the CDR3: TGTGCCAGCAGTGACAAACAGGGTCAGCCCCAGCATTTT.

This clonotype was observed at least ten times. This chain connects TRBV6-1 to TRBJ2-7; D remains unclear. The V gene lost 6 bases and the J gene lost 7 bases, with 16 bases spanning the gap. Germline lookup yields CDR1 MNHNS and CDR2 SASEGT. The CDR3 has 13 residues. CDR3 sequence reads: CASSANSVEEQYF. CDR3 bases: TGTGCCAGCAGCGCCAACTCGGTGGAGGAGCAGTACTTC.

This clonotype occurred many times. This chain joins TRBV30 and TRBJ1-1; tentatively, D is TRBD1 (6 bases). The CDR3 runs to 11 residues. Germline CDR1 is GTSNPN and CDR2 is SVGIG (reference sequence). V lost 8 bases and J 4 bases, leaving 11 bases between the germline ends. The DNA for the CDR3 is TGTGCCGGGGCAGGGGTCACTGAAGCTTTCTTT. Encoded protein: CAGAGVTEAFF.

The table lists this clonotype with many counts. This chain uses TRBV28 with TRBJ1-6, with D maybe TRBD1 (6 bases). CDR1 is MDHEN, CDR2 SYDVKM, per germline. The CDR3 is 16 residues long. Trimming removed 5 bases at V and 0 bases at J, with 11 bases between. As DNA, the CDR3 is TGTGCCAGCAGTCCTACAGGGAGCTCCTATAATTCACCCCTCCACTTT. Its protein product is CASSPTGSSYNSPLHF.

This clonotype was found many times. A junction end diverges from the germline sequence, so it may reflect a read error. This chain uses TRBV5-1 with TRBJ1-1; TRBD1 agrees at 7 bases. In germline, CDR1 is SGHRS, CDR2 YFSETQ. This CDR3 is 13 amino acids long. The CDR3 DNA reads TGTGCCAGCAGCCGGGACAGTAACACTGAAGCTTTCTTT. Protein sequence: CASSRDSNTEAFF.

CDR3 sequence (DNA): TGCAGTGCTACCGCAGGTGTGCTAGCGGCACGGTTGGAGCAGTACTTC. Protein sequence: CSATAGVLAARLEQYF. This chain connects TRBV20-1 to TRBJ2-7, with 7 bases lining up with TRBD2. The CDR3 has 16 amino acids. The junction had 19 bases not matched to a gene; V was cut back by 4 bases and J by 7 bases. The germline gives CDR1 DFQATT, CDR2 SNEGSKA (reference sequence).

This clonotype was recorded many times. CDR3 DNA sequence: TGTGCCAGCAGCTCGGACAGGGGTACCGGGGAGCTGTTTTTT. It is translated as CASSSDRGTGELFF. The gene calls are TRBV11-3 and TRBJ2-2, with TRBD1 identical over 9 bases. This CDR3 spans 14 amino acids. CDR1 and CDR2 (germline): SGHNT, YENEEA. Losses at the gene ends were 4 bases for V and 5 bases for J; bases not matched to a gene: 2. The whole variable domain, filled in from reference TRBV11-3 and TRBJ2-2, reads EAGVVQSPRYKIIEKKQPVAFWCNPISGHNTLYWYLQNLGQGPELLIRYENEEAVDDSQLPKDRFSAERLKGVDSTLKIQPAELGDSAVYLCASSSDRGTGELFFGEGSRLTVL.

This clonotype was seen repeatedly, ten times or more. The chain employs TRBV28 and TRBJ2-7; the match to TRBD1 covers 7 bases. From germline, CDR1 is MDHEN and CDR2 SYDVKM. CDR3 length: 14 amino acids. V trimming: 5 bases; J trimming: 1 base; junction bases outside the gene matches: 5. The CDR3 is CASSPLDRSYEQYF. The CDR3 DNA reads TGTGCCAGCAGTCCTCTGGACAGGTCCTACGAGCAGTACTTC.

This chain uses TRBV27 with TRBJ2-7, with 9 bases identical to TRBD2. From germline, CDR1 is MNHEY and CDR2 SMNVEV (reference sequence). This CDR3 comprises 15 residues. V was pared by 8 bases and J by 3 bases, with 11 bases of the junction left unmatched. The CDR3 nucleotides are TGTGCCAGCGAGAATAGCGGGAGTAAGTTCTACGAGCAGTACTTC. It yields the protein CASENSGSKFYEQYF.

This clonotype has just a few counts. This sequence joins TRBV7-8 and TRBJ1-5; D may be TRBD1 (5 bases). Germline CDR1 is SGHVS and CDR2 is FQNEAQ. V gave up 3 bases and J gave up 6 bases, with 27 bases separating them. The CDR3 consists of 19 residues. CDR3 coding DNA: TGTGCCAGCAGCTTCGAGACGCGGGGGGGGATGTCCTGGAGTCAGCCCCAGCATTTT. Residues: CASSFETRGGMSWSQPQHF.

The J gene is TRBJ2-5, the V gene TRBV19; D is undetermined. Trimming removed 1 base at V and 4 bases at J, with 10 bases between. This CDR3 contains 14 residues. The germline CDR1 and CDR2 sequences are LNHDA and SQIVND (reference sequence). CDR3 in DNA: TGTGCCAGTAGTATAGTTGGCAGTATAGAGACCCAGTACTTC. It codes for CASSIVGSIETQYF.

This clonotype was observed a handful of times. This sequence joins TRBV19 and TRBJ1-4; no firm D call. Germline V lookup: CDR1 LNHDA, CDR2 SQIVND (reference sequence). Trimming pared 11 bases from V and 5 bases from J, leaving 15 bases between. The CDR3 extends over 13 amino acids. Written as DNA, the CDR3 is TGTGCCTCCGGACTCGGTGGAAATGAAAAACTGTTTTTT. This codes for CASGLGGNEKLFF.